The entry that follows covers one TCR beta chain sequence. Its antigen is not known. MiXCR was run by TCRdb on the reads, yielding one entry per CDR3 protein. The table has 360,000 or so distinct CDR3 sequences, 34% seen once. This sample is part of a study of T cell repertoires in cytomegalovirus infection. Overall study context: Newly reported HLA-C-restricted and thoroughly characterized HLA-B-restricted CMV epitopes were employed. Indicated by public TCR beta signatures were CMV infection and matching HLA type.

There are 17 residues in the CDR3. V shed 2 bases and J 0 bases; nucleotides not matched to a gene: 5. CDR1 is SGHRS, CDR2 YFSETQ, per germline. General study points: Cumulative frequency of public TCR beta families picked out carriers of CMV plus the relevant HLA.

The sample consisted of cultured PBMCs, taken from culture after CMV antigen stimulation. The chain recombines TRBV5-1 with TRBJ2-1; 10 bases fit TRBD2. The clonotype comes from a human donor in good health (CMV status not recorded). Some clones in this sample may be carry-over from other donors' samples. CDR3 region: CASSFSPSGSSYNEQFF. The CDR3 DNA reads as TGCGCCAGCAGCTTTTCGCCTAGCGGGAGCTCCTACAATGAGCAGTTCTTC.